This TCR beta chain was recorded in a study of shared clonotypes between healthy human individuals. Germline CDR1 SGHRS, CDR2 YFSETQ. The V gene end was trimmed by 2 bases and the J gene end by 3 bases; junction bases not matched to a gene: 5. There are 15 residues in the CDR3. Assay: immunoSEQ multiplex PCR; the TCRdb copy retains only in-frame clones and omits some. The sample lists over 400,000 clones; approximately 95% were seen once. J is TRBJ2-3 and V is TRBV5-1; 8 positions agree with TRBD2. This clonotype originated in a woman in her 30s in good health. Sequenced sample: naive CD4+ T cells sorted from blood. Noted subset: CD45RA+ positively selected. The CDR3: CASSFNGRATDTQYF. The CDR3 DNA sequence: TGCGCCAGCAGCTTCAACGGGAGGGCAACAGATACGCAGTATTTT.